The 22 T cell receptor beta chains below were found in one sample sequenced in a study of T cell responses to AZD1222 COVID-19 vaccine. The table came from immunoSEQ multiplex PCR; TCRdb's copy has only in-frame clones and leaves some out. The repertoire has approximately 89,000 clones, around 84% of them found once; the top ten carry approximately 5.6%. Source: peripheral blood, taken 28 days after the second AZD1222 dose. The receptor set was obtained from an adult who received the AZD1222 COVID-19 vaccine.

J is TRBJ2-7 and V is TRBV3-1 (or the pseudogene TRBV3-2), with unresolved D. V lost 1 base to trimming and J lost 6 bases, with 13 bases between them. CDR1 LGHDT and CDR2 YNNKEL come from the germline V gene (reference sequence). The CDR3 spans 14 residues. CDR3 residues: CASSQAASLTEQYF. The CDR3 bases are TGTGCCAGCAGCCAAGCGGCCAGCCTCACCGAGCAGTACTTC.

The genes are TRBV12-3 or TRBV12-4 and TRBJ2-6, with D uncertain. Trimming left V 6 bases short and J 2 bases short, with 2 bases between. The CDR3 spans 12 residues. The CDR3 region has the DNA TGTGCCAGCAGGCCTGGGGCCAACGTCCTGACTTTC. Translated: CASRPGANVLTF.

The V gene is TRBV19, the J gene TRBJ2-5; D not resolved. Trimming shortened V by 8 bases and J by 4 bases, and 11 bases separated the two germline ends. CDR3 length: 12 amino acids. Germline assignment: CDR1 LNHDA and CDR2 SQIVND (reference sequence). CDR3 loop: CASGWEGETQYF. The CDR3 nucleotides read TGTGCCAGTGGGTGGGAAGGAGAGACCCAGTACTTC.

The chain recombines TRBV9 with TRBJ1-4; D might be TRBD1 (6 bases). The length of the CDR3 is 14 residues. V lost 3 bases and J 1 base, leaving 7 bases between the germline ends. In germline, CDR1 is SGDLS, CDR2 YYNGEE. The CDR3 coding sequence is TGTGCCAGCAGCGAGGGGGGAACTAATGAAAAACTGTTTTTT. Amino acid sequence: CASSEGGTNEKLFF.

This clone was detected a few times. This rearrangement joins TRBV12-2 to TRBJ2-1; TRBD1 is the table's D call, not checked against the DNA. TRBV12-2 is marked as a pseudogene. This CDR3 contains 19 residues. The CDR3 sequence: CASRLSRDRRGGSYNEQFF. CDR3 in DNA: TGTGCAAGTCGCTTATCCCGGGACAGGAGAGGGGGCTCCTACAATGAGCAGTTCTTC.

This clone was seen repeatedly, ten times or more. The rearrangement uses TRBV18 and TRBJ1-1; D perhaps matches TRBD1 (5 bases). V lost 4 bases and J 5 bases, leaving 8 bases between the germline ends. CDR1 KGHSH and CDR2 LQKENI come from the germline V gene. This CDR3 region has 12 residues. CDR3 residues: CASSQGMTEAFF. CDR3 bases: TGTGCCAGCTCACAGGGGATGACTGAAGCTTTCTTT.

The CDR3 is CASSQSGSSYNEQFF. Written as DNA, the CDR3 is TGTGCCAGCAGTCAAAGCGGGAGTTCCTACAATGAGCAGTTCTTC. The rearrangement uses TRBV7-3 and TRBJ2-1; 8 bases line up with TRBD2. V shed 6 bases, J shed 1 base, and the junction held 5 bases outside the gene matches. Germline V gives CDR1 SGHTA, CDR2 FQGTGA. The CDR3 spans 15 residues.

The chain has TRBV4-1 and TRBJ2-5; D is unresolved. Trimming took 0 bases from V and 4 from J, leaving 3 bases between them. This CDR3 region has 12 residues. Germline V CDR1 and CDR2: MGHRA, YSYEKL. CDR3 sequence (DNA): TGCGCCAGCAGCCAAGATACAGAGACCCAGTACTTC. Translating it yields CASSQDTETQYF.

The count of this clone is one. The V call is TRBV7-2, the J call TRBJ2-5, with D possibly TRBD1 on 5 matching bases. CDR3 length: 15 residues. Germline V lookup: CDR1 SGHTA, CDR2 FQGNSA. The V gene lost 0 bases and the J gene lost 5 bases, with 13 bases spanning the gap. The CDR3: CASSLANAGRETQYF. The DNA for the CDR3 is TGTGCCAGCAGCTTAGCCAACGCAGGGCGGGAGACCCAGTACTTC.

The J gene is TRBJ2-7, the V gene TRBV28, with 13 nucleotides matching TRBD2. The CDR3 spans 13 residues. CDR1 MDHEN and CDR2 SYDVKM come from the germline V gene. The V gene end was trimmed by 6 bases and the J gene end by 6 bases; junction bases not matched to a gene: 2. The CDR3 nucleotides are TGTGCCAGCAGACTAGCGGGAGGGTTCGAGCAGTACTTC. Its protein is CASRLAGGFEQYF.

The chain links TRBV7-6 to TRBJ1-3, with D possibly TRBD1 on 5 matching bases. From germline, CDR1 is SGHVS and CDR2 FNYEAQ. V was trimmed by 5 bases and J by 0 bases, leaving 14 bases between them. The CDR3 loop spans 16 amino acids. In nucleotides, the CDR3 is TGTGCCAGCAGCCCCCCGGGACTGAGCTCTGGAAACACCATATATTTT. It encodes CASSPPGLSSGNTIYF. Full variable domain (remainder filled in from reference TRBV7-6 and TRBJ1-3): GAGVSQSPRYKVTKRGQDVALRCDPISGHVSLYWYRQALGQGPEFLTYFNYEAQQDKSGLPNDRFSAERPEGSISTLTIQRTEQRDSAMYRCASSPPGLSSGNTIYFGEGSWLTVV.

The genes are TRBV7-2 and TRBJ2-1, with 10 bases aligning to TRBD2. The junction had 6 bases not matched to a gene; V was cut back by 2 bases and J by 5 bases. The CDR3 runs 16 residues. Germline CDR1 reads SGHTA; CDR2 reads FQGNSA. The CDR3 DNA is TGTGCCAGCAGCTTATTGGGGCTAGCGGGGGACAATGAGCAGTTCTTC. Protein product: CASSLLGLAGDNEQFF.

V usage is TRBV2 and J usage is TRBJ2-7; possible D gene TRBD1, 6 bases. CDR3 length: 14 amino acids. With 2 bases removed from V and 7 bases from J, the gap between germline ends came to 15 bases. Germline CDR1 and CDR2: SNHLY and FYNNEI. CDR3 sequence (DNA): TGTGCCAGCAGTGAAAAGACACAGGGTGGAGAGCAGTACTTC. It codes for CASSEKTQGGEQYF.

V gene TRBV27 combines with J gene TRBJ1-5, with unresolved D. CDR1 and CDR2 from the germline V gene are MNHEY and SMNVEV (reference sequence). V was pared by 8 bases and J by 0 bases, with 11 bases between. The CDR3 covers 14 residues. The CDR3 DNA is TGTGCCAGCCGTCGGACGGTTAGCAATCAGCCCCAGCATTTT. Translation: CASRRTVSNQPQHF.

The chain uses TRBV3-1 (or the pseudogene TRBV3-2) and TRBJ1-2, with TRBD1 matching over 8 bases. Looked up from germline, CDR1 is LGHDT and CDR2 is YNNKEL (reference sequence). V lost 1 base to trimming and J lost 4 bases; unmatched junction nucleotides: 8. This CDR3 contains 16 residues. The CDR3: CASSQGQGQGFYGYTF. CDR3 bases: TGTGCCAGCAGCCAAGGCCAAGGACAGGGCTTCTATGGCTACACCTTC.

This rearrangement joins TRBV6-2 or TRBV6-3 to TRBJ1-1; D gene ambiguous. The ends were cut back, 2 bases at V and 0 bases at J, with 25 bases in the middle. The CDR3 totals 20 residues. The germline V gene has CDR1 MNHEY and CDR2 SVGEGT. The CDR3 here is CASSYNRRPGRELMNTEAFF. The CDR3 coding sequence is TGTGCCAGCAGTTACAATAGAAGGCCGGGCAGAGAATTAATGAACACTGAAGCTTTCTTT.

The chain combines TRBV10-1 with TRBJ1-3, with D possibly TRBD1 on 5 matching bases. The CDR3 loop spans 16 amino acids. Per the germline V gene, CDR1 is WNHNN and CDR2 is SYGVQD (reference sequence). V lost 0 bases, J lost 4 bases, and 13 bases lay in between. The CDR3 DNA is TGCGCCAGCAGTGAGTCGTGGGGGTCTCGAGGAAACACCATATATTTT. Protein sequence: CASSESWGSRGNTIYF.

The chain uses TRBV9 and TRBJ2-3, with D unclear. The CDR3 runs 16 residues. Trimming stripped 4 bases from V and 0 bases from J, with 15 bases between. Germline V gives CDR1 SGDLS, CDR2 YYNGEE. For the CDR3, the DNA is TGTGCCAGCAGCTCTCATGGGCTAGGGAGCACAGATACGCAGTATTTT. Amino acids: CASSSHGLGSTDTQYF.

The V and J genes are TRBV7-6 and TRBJ2-6; D gene ambiguous. Germline V gene sequence: CDR1 SGHVS, CDR2 FNYEAQ. V dropped 1 base and J dropped 0 bases, with 10 bases sitting between them. This CDR3 spans 17 amino acids. The CDR3 DNA reads TGTGCCAGCAGCTTAGAGTCAGCTAACTCTGGGGCCAACGTCCTGACTTTC. This codes for CASSLESANSGANVLTF.

The V call is TRBV6-5, the J call TRBJ1-1; no reliable D call. The CDR3 consists of 14 residues. The germline gives CDR1 MNHEY, CDR2 SVGAGI. V gave up 5 bases and J gave up 4 bases, with 14 bases separating them. CDR3 residues: CASSRTAPGTEAFF. CDR3 in DNA: TGTGCCAGCAGTCGGACCGCGCCGGGCACTGAAGCTTTCTTT.

The rearrangement joins TRBV6-1 to TRBJ2-1; 7 bases match TRBD1. The CDR3 has 15 amino acids. Germline CDR1 and CDR2: MNHNS and SASEGT. Losses at the gene ends were 1 base for V and 4 bases for J; bases not matched to a gene: 4. The CDR3: CASSEGGGGYNEQFF. The CDR3 nucleotides are TGTGCCAGCAGTGAAGGAGGGGGCGGATACAATGAGCAGTTCTTC.

This chain uses TRBV19 with TRBJ1-1, with a possible D match to TRBD1 (5 bases). This CDR3 is 14 amino acids long. Deletions cut 4 bases from V and 2 bases from J, with 11 bases between. Germline assignment: CDR1 LNHDA and CDR2 SQIVND (reference sequence). The CDR3 reads CASSTVTANTEAFF. DNA for the CDR3: TGTGCCAGTAGTACCGTGACAGCTAACACTGAAGCTTTCTTT. Using reference TRBV19 and TRBJ1-1 for the parts outside the CDR3, the full variable domain is DGGITQSPKYLFRKEGQNVTLSCEQNLNHDAMYWYRQDPGQGLRLIYYSQIVNDFQKGDIAEGYSVSREKKESFPLTVTSAQKNPTAFYLCASSTVTANTEAFFGQGTRLTVV.